Detailed here is one T cell receptor beta chain. CDR1 and CDR2 (germline): MDHEN, SYDVKM. The ends lost 3 bases at V and 1 base at J; junction bases unmatched: 8. The CDR3 has 16 amino acids. The sample is drawn from a study of blood T cell repertoires in COVID-19. Study background: Whether acute or convalescent, the COVID-19 samples came from the United States, Italy and Spain.

Original methodology: Nucleated cell number was recorded as an estimate derived from reference gene primer amplification. The table came from immunoSEQ multiplex PCR; TCRdb's copy has only in-frame clones and leaves some out. V, J and clone size are those of that table, while D and trimming were read from the DNA. The table lists roughly 150,000 clones, roughly 79% of them singletons. This chain uses TRBV28 with TRBJ1-2; 7 nucleotides align to TRBD1. The sequenced sample was peripheral blood. The sequence came from a man aged 45 to 65 with active or convalescent COVID-19. This CDR3 is CASSLIPRGFNYGYTF. The CDR3 DNA follows: TGTGCCAGCAGTTTGATTCCCAGGGGGTTTAACTATGGCTACACCTTC.